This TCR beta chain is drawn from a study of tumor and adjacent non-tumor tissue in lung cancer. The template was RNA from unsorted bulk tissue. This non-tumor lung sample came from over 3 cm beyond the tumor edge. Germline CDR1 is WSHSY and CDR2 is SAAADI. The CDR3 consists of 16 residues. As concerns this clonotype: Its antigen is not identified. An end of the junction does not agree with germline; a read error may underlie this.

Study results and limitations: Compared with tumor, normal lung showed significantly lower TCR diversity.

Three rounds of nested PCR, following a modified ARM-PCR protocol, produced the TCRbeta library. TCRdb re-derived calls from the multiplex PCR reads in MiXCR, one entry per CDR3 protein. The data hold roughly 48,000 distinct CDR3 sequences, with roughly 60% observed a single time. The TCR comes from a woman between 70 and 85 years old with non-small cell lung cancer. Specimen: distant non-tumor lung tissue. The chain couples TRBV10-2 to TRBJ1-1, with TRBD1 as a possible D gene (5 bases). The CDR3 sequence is CATGGADAIDNTEAFF. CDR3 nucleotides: TGCGCCACAGGAGGGGCAGATGCGATAGACAACACTGAAGCTTTCTTC.